The entry below gives a single T cell receptor beta chain sequence along with its context. The sample is drawn from a study of PD-L1 blockade in urothelial cancer. Study details: Prior chemotherapy regimens per patient numbered 0 to 3. It was at 3 weeks (second dose) and 6 weeks after treatment start that blood was analyzed.

Stated time point: pretreatment peripheral blood. Spike-ins of synthetic TCR analog templates went into each PCR. TCRdb's table, derived via immunoSEQ multiplex PCR, lists solely in-frame clones and lacks some. The repertoire has tens of thousands of clones, approximately 81% of them found once; the top ten carry under 15%. The input for sequencing was PBMCs, taken around atezolizumab (anti-PD-L1) treatment. The sequence was collected from a man between 60 and 70 years old with urothelial cancer.

The CDR3 region has the DNA TGTGCCAGCAGTTTATTGAGTGGGGACTCCAATGAGCAGTTCTTC. It translates to CASSLLSGDSNEQFF. The J gene is TRBJ2-1, the V gene TRBV27; possibly TRBD2 for D (6 bases). V was cut by 1 base and J by 6 bases, with 13 bases left in between. The CDR3 runs to 15 residues. Germline loops: CDR1 MNHEY, CDR2 SMNVEV (reference sequence).